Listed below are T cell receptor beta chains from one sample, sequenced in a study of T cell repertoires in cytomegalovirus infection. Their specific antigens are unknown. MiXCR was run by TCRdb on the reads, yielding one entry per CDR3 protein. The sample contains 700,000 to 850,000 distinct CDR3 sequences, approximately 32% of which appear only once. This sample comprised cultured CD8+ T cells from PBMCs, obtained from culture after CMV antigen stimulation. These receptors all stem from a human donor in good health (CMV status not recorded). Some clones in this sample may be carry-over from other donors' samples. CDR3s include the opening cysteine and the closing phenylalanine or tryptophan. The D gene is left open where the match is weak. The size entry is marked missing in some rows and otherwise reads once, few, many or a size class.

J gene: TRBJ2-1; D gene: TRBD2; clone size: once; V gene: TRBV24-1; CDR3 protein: CATSVGTSGGDNEQFF; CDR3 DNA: TGTGCCACCAGTGTGGGAACTAGCGGGGGTGACAATGAGCAGTTCTTC
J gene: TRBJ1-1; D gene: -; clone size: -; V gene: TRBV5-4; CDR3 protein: CASVEGGEANTEAFF; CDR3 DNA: TGTGCCAGCGTGGAGGGGGGGGAGGCGAACACTGAAGCTTTCTTT
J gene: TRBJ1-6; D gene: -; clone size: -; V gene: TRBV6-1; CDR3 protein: CASGNRENSPLHF; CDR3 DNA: TGTGCCAGCGGTAACAGGGAAAATTCACCCCTCCACTTT
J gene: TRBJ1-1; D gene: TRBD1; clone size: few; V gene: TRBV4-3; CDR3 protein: CASSYRGHGEAFF; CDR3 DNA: TGCGCCAGCAGTTACAGGGGGCACGGTGAAGCTTTCTTT
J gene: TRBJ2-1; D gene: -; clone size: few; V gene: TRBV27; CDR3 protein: CASQGAGVYNEQFF; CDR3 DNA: TGTGCCAGCCAGGGGGCGGGGGTCTACAATGAGCAGTTCTTC
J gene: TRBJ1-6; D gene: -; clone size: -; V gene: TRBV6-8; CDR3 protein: CASSYSPGSYNSPLHF; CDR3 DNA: TGTGCCAGCAGTTACTCCCCGGGCTCCTATAATTCACCCCTCCACTTT
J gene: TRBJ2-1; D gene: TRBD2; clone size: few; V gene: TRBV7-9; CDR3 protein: CASSFELAPGGVYNEQFF; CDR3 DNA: TGTGCCAGCAGCTTCGAACTAGCTCCGGGAGGGGTTTACAATGAGCAGTTCTTC
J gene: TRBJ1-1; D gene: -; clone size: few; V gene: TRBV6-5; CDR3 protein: CASSYSFPDMNTEAFF; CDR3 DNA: TGTGCCAGCAGTTACTCGTTTCCGGATATGAACACTGAAGCTTTCTTT
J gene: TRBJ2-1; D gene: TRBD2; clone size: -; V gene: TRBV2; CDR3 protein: CASSAILGLAGEGNEQFF; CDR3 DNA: TGTGCCAGCAGCGCAATTCTGGGACTAGCGGGGGAAGGCAATGAGCAGTTCTTC
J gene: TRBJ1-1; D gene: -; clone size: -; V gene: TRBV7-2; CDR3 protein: CASSLASGGTEAFF; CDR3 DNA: TGTGCCAGCAGCTTAGCCTCGGGGGGCACTGAAGCTTTCTTT
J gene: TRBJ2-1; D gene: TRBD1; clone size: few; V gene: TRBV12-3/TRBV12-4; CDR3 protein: CASSPPGQGWLFF; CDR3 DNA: TGTGCCAGCAGTCCCCCGGGACAGGGTTGGCTGTTCTTC
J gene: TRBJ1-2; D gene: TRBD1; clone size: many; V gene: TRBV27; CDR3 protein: CASSHGQDNYGYTF; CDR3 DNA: TGTGCCAGCAGCCACGGACAGGACAACTATGGCTACACCTTC
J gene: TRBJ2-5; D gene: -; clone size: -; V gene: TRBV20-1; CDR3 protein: CSARDLRGFETQYF; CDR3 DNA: TGCAGTGCTAGAGATCTACGAGGATTCGAGACCCAGTACTTC
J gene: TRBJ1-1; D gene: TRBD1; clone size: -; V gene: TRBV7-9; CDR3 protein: CASSLALGQGRKNTEAFF; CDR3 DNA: TGTGCCAGCAGCTTAGCGCTGGGACAGGGCAGGAAGAACACTGAAGCTTTCTTT
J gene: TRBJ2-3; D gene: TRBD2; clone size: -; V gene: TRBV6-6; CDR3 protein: CASSYLRGTSGEGDTQYF; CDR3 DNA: TGTGCCAGCAGTTACTTACGAGGGACTAGCGGGGAGGGAGATACGCAGTATTTT
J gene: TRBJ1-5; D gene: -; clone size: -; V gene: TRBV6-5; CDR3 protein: CASSYGGVGSAQHF; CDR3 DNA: TGTGCCAGCAGTTACGGGGGGGTGGGTTCAGCCCAGCATTTT
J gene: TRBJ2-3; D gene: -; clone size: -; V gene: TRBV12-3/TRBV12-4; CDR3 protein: CASSSAMTDTQYF; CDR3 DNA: TGTGCCAGCAGTTCCGCCATGACAGATACGCAGTATTTT
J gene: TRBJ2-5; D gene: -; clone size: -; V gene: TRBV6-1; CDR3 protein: CASPPGAGRWETQYF; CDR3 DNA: TGTGCCAGCCCGCCCGGGGCAGGGCGTTGGGAGACCCAGTACTTC
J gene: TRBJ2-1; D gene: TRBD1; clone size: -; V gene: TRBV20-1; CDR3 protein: CSARPTGNNEQFF; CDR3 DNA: TGCAGTGCTAGACCGACAGGGAACAATGAGCAGTTCTTC
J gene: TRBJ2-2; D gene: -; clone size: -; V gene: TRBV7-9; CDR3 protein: CASSLPLAGTTGELFF; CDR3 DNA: TGTGCCAGCAGCTTACCCTTGGCGGGGACCACCGGGGAGCTGTTTTTT
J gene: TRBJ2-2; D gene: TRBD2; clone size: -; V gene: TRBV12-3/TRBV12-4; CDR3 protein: CASSFGTSGGIGELFF; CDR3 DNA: TGTGCCAGCAGTTTCGGGACTAGCGGGGGGATCGGGGAGCTGTTTTTT
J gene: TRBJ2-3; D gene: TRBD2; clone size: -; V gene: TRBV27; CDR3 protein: CASSFGGGLNTQYF; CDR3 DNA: TGTGCCAGCAGTTTCGGCGGGGGGCTAAATACGCAGTATTTT
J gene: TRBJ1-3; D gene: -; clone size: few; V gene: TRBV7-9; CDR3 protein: CASSSSTDVSGNTIYF; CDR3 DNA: TGTGCCAGCAGCTCCTCGACTGATGTCTCTGGAAACACCATATATTTT
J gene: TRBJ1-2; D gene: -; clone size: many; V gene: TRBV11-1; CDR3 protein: CASSPRTSNYGYTF; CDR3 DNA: TGTGCCAGCAGCCCCCGGACTTCCAACTATGGCTACACCTTC